Below are 18 T cell receptor beta chains sequenced from a single sample in a study of blood T cell repertoires in COVID-19. The data were produced by immunoSEQ multiplex PCR, yet TCRdb's version contains in-frame clones alone and is incomplete. The sample contains roughly 130,000 clones, approximately 81% of which appear only once. Sample: peripheral blood. Receptor source: a woman aged 30 to 39 who had recovered from COVID-19.

V is TRBV18 and J is TRBJ2-5, with 8 bases fitting TRBD1. The CDR3 length is 14 residues. Germline values: CDR1 KGHSH, CDR2 LQKENI. V was pared by 4 bases and J by 2 bases, with 3 bases of the junction left unmatched. The DNA for the CDR3 is TGTGCCAGCTCACTGGGACAGGAACAAGAGACCCAGTACTTC. It yields the protein CASSLGQEQETQYF.

CDR3 in DNA: TGTGCCAGCAGTTTTCGCGGGGACGAGCAGTACTTC. Protein product: CASSFRGDEQYF. The chain joins TRBV12-3 or TRBV12-4 to TRBJ2-7; tentatively, D is TRBD2 (6 bases). The ends were cut back, 3 bases at V and 5 bases at J, with 8 bases in the middle. This CDR3 contains 12 residues.

This chain connects TRBV13 to TRBJ2-3, with D hard to call. The V end was cut by 5 bases, the J end by 5 bases, with 8 bases between. CDR1 PRHDT and CDR2 FYEKMQ come from the germline V gene (reference sequence). The CDR3 spans 12 residues. For the CDR3, the DNA is TGTGCCAGCAGCCACTCCCGAGATACGCAGTATTTT. It specifies CASSHSRDTQYF.

This chain connects TRBV20-1 to TRBJ2-7; 8 bases align to TRBD1. CDR3 length equals 15 residues. The J segment lost 2 bases and the V segment lost 3 bases, leaving 9 bases of the junction unmatched. From germline, CDR1 is DFQATT and CDR2 SNEGSKA (reference sequence). Here the CDR3 reads CSASSRQGTTYEQYF. Written as DNA, the CDR3 is TGCAGTGCTAGTAGCAGACAGGGGACAACCTACGAGCAGTACTTC.

Written as DNA, the CDR3 is TGTGCCAGCAGCTTAGTAGGCGGGACAGGGAATCGGGAAAAACTGTTTTTT. It translates to CASSLVGGTGNREKLFF. The chain is built from TRBV11-2 and TRBJ1-4; 9 bases match TRBD1. The CDR3 consists of 17 residues. Germline CDR1 and CDR2: SGHAT and FQNNGV. V dropped 1 base and J dropped 8; count of bases not matched to a gene: 11. Variable domain in full (rest from reference TRBV11-2 and TRBJ1-4): EAGVAQSPRYKIIEKRQSVAFWCNPISGHATLYWYQQILGQGPKLLIQFQNNGVVDDSQLPKDRFSAERLKGVDSTLKIQPAKLEDSAVYLCASSLVGGTGNREKLFFGSGTQLSVL.

This clone was counted a few times. DNA of the CDR3: TGTGCCAGTAGTATCTTTACAGGGACGGACACTGAAGCTTTCTTT. It is translated as CASSIFTGTDTEAFF. The rearrangement joins TRBV19 to TRBJ1-1; a possible D gene is TRBD1 (6 bases). Germline CDR1 LNHDA, CDR2 SQIVND (reference sequence). This CDR3 spans 15 amino acids. V was clipped by 3 bases and J by 3 bases, with 14 bases between them.

The sample holds one count of this clone. The chain uses TRBV11-2 and TRBJ2-7, with 10 bases lining up with TRBD2. CDR3 size: 15 residues. Germline CDR1 is SGHAT and CDR2 is FQNNGV. J lost 3 bases, V lost 5 bases, and 7 bases had no gene match. CDR3 region: CASSRLAGELYEQYF. Written as DNA, the CDR3 is TGTGCCAGCAGCCGTCTAGCGGGGGAGCTCTACGAGCAGTACTTC.

The CDR3 sequence is CSVEGPANYGYTF. The CDR3 nucleotides are TGCAGCGTTGAAGGGCCCGCTAACTATGGCTACACCTTC. The rearrangement joins TRBV29-1 to TRBJ1-2, with D unresolved. The germline V and J ends were trimmed by 1 base and 0 bases, with 6 bases remaining between them. The germline CDR1 and CDR2 sequences are SQVTM and ANQGSEA. The CDR3 sequence is 13 residues long.

The V call is TRBV19, the J call TRBJ1-1; D gene uncertain. In germline, CDR1 is LNHDA, CDR2 SQIVND (reference sequence). V lost 8 bases, J lost 12 bases, and 7 bases lay in between. There are 8 residues in the CDR3. CDR3 nucleotide sequence: TGTGCCAGTGAGGGTCCTTTCTTT. The encoded protein is CASEGPFF. The full variable domain, with the rest looked up from reference TRBV19 and TRBJ1-1, is DGGITQSPKYLFRKEGQNVTLSCEQNLNHDAMYWYRQDPGQGLRLIYYSQIVNDFQKGDIAEGYSVSREKKESFPLTVTSAQKNPTAFYLCASEGPFFGQGTRLTVV.

The chain is built from TRBV19 and TRBJ2-4; TRBD1 matches 7 bases. J gave up 9 bases and V 8 bases, and 16 bases lay outside the gene matches. The germline V gene encodes CDR1 LNHDA and CDR2 SQIVND (reference sequence). The CDR3 length is 15 residues. CDR3 coding DNA: TGTGCCAGTGAGGGACAGACGCTTAGGGGTAGCATTCAGTACTTC. It yields the protein CASEGQTLRGSIQYF.

This chain joins TRBV30 and TRBJ1-3, with no clear D. Per the germline V gene, CDR1 is GTSNPN and CDR2 is SVGIG (reference sequence). Trimming cost V 4 bases and J 0 bases, with 13 bases left between them. CDR3 length equals 15 residues. CDR3 nucleotide sequence: TGTGCCTGGAAAATTTCGGGGTACTCTGGAAACACCATATATTTT. Its protein is CAWKISGYSGNTIYF.

The chain couples TRBV19 to TRBJ1-2; TRBD1 matches 11 bases. The germline gives CDR1 LNHDA, CDR2 SQIVND (reference sequence). The CDR3 loop spans 14 amino acids. With 5 bases clipped from V and 7 bases from J, the junction kept 6 bases outside the gene matches. The CDR3 nucleotides read TGTGCCAGTAGTCAGGACAGGGGGCGGAGTGGCTACACCTTC. As protein: CASSQDRGRSGYTF.

The chain links TRBV5-1 to TRBJ1-2, with TRBD1 matching 9 bases. V dropped 1 base and J dropped 4; count of bases not matched to a gene: 11. The CDR3 runs to 17 residues. CDR1 and CDR2 from the germline V gene are SGHRS and YFSETQ. The CDR3 is CASSLRVLTGGSYGYTF. CDR3 DNA: TGCGCCAGCAGCTTGAGGGTACTAACAGGGGGCAGCTATGGCTACACCTTC.

The genes are TRBV3-1 (or the pseudogene TRBV3-2) and TRBJ1-2, with D uncertain. The V gene's germline CDR1 is LGHDT and CDR2 YNNKEL (reference sequence). V was pared by 4 bases and J by 8 bases, with 11 bases between. This CDR3 is 12 amino acids long. The CDR3 sequence: CASSRDKSGYTF. In DNA, the CDR3 is TGTGCCAGCAGCCGAGACAAATCAGGCTACACCTTC.

The chain joins TRBV6-6 to TRBJ2-7; 8 bases agree with TRBD1. J gave up 11 bases and V 4 bases, and 13 bases lay outside the gene matches. From germline, CDR1 is MNHNY and CDR2 SVGAGI (reference sequence). The CDR3 runs to 14 residues. The CDR3 reads CASSSGTGVLLEYF. The CDR3 DNA reads as TGTGCCAGCAGTTCCGGGACAGGTGTCTTATTAGAGTACTTC.

J is TRBJ1-2 and V is TRBV19; TRBD1 agrees at 7 bases. Germline values: CDR1 LNHDA, CDR2 SQIVND (reference sequence). The trim removed 7 bases at V and 5 bases at J, leaving 7 bases unmatched. CDR3 length: 13 residues. CDR3: CASTPQGRYGYTF. The CDR3 DNA sequence: TGTGCCAGTACACCACAGGGGAGGTATGGCTACACCTTC.

This chain links TRBV2 with TRBJ2-7, with a possible D match to TRBD1 (6 bases). CDR3 length equals 14 residues. Germline CDR1 and CDR2: SNHLY and FYNNEI. V lost 3 bases and J lost 2, with 11 bases in between. The CDR3 DNA follows: TGTGCCAGCAGTGATCAGGGGTTTCCCTACGAGCAGTACTTC. Translating it yields CASSDQGFPYEQYF.

The rearrangement links TRBV19 to TRBJ2-7; 10 positions match TRBD2. CDR3 length: 15 amino acids. V dropped 3 bases and J dropped 5; count of bases not matched to a gene: 7. Germline V gene sequence: CDR1 LNHDA, CDR2 SQIVND (reference sequence). The CDR3 coding sequence is TGTGCCAGTAGTATCTCGAGCGGGAGGGGAGACGAGCAGTACTTC. Amino acid sequence: CASSISSGRGDEQYF.